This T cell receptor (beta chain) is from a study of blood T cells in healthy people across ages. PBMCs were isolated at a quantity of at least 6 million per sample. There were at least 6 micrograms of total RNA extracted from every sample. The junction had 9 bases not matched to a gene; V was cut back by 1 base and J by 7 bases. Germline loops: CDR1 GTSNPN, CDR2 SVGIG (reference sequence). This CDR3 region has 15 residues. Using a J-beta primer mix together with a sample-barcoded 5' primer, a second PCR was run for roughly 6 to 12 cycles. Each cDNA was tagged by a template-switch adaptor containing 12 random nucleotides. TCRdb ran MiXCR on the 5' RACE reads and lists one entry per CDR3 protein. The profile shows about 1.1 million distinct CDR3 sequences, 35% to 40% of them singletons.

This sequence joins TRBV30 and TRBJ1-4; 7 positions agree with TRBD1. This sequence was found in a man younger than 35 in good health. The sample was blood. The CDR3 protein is CAWSAHRGGGEKLFF. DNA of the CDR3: TGTGCCTGGAGTGCCCACAGGGGTGGAGGTGAAAAACTGTTTTTT.